This entry lists 18 T cell receptor beta chains sequenced from one sample in a study of beta chain features in type 1 diabetes (dated 2018 in TCRdb). The method was the immunoSEQ multiplex PCR assay. The entire isolated RNA was reverse transcribed using the High Capacity cDNA Reverse Transcription Kit, and thus expressed TCRB transcripts were sequenced. Entries here come from immuneACCESS through TCRdb and include only in-frame sequences with V and J called. Some clones fail to appear in such tables; in the studies checked, an unresolved V gene covers under half of the shortfall, and the cause of the remainder is unknown. The sample table holds 150,000 or so clones, of which just over 9% were seen once. The biggest ten clones account for roughly 0.69% of the sample. Source material: central memory CD4+ T cells from blood. All receptors come from a man between 18 and 29 years old in good health.

CDR3 sequence (DNA): TGTGCCAGCGCGACTAGCGGGGGCACAGATACGCAGTATTTT. As protein: CASATSGGTDTQYF. The rearrangement uses TRBV18 and TRBJ2-3; 11 bases align to TRBD2. The CDR3 sequence is 14 residues long. From germline, CDR1 is KGHSH and CDR2 LQKENI. V lost 8 bases, J lost 1 base, and 2 bases stayed unmatched.

This clone was counted only a few times. The chain couples TRBV7-8 to TRBJ2-2; 13 bases are shared with TRBD2. Germline assignment: CDR1 SGHVS and CDR2 FQNEAQ. The CDR3 extends over 14 amino acids. The V and J ends lost 7 bases and 7 bases, in that order; junction bases with no gene match: 3. The CDR3 here is CASTRLAGGGELFF. The CDR3 DNA follows: TGTGCCAGCACCCGACTAGCGGGGGGCGGGGAGCTGTTTTTT. Full variable domain (remainder filled in from reference TRBV7-8 and TRBJ2-2): GAGVSQSPRYKVAKRGQDVALRCDPISGHVSLFWYQQALGQGPEFLTYFQNEAQLDKSGLPSDRFFAERPEGSVSTLKIQRTQQEDSAVYLCASTRLAGGGELFFGEGSRLTVL.

This clone was seen a few times. The V and J genes are TRBV5-6 and TRBJ2-3; D perhaps matches TRBD1 (5 bases). Per germline, CDR1 SGHDT and CDR2 YYEEEE. This CDR3 is 16 amino acids long. Between the trimmed V and J ends, which lost 3 bases and 2 bases, there was a span of 16 bases. CDR3 sequence: CASSSGLRANTDTQYF. CDR3 coding DNA: TGTGCCAGCAGCTCTGGTCTCAGGGCGAACACAGATACGCAGTATTTT.

This clone was found a few times. The chain combines TRBV7-2 with TRBJ2-7; D may be TRBD1 (6 bases). This CDR3 is built from 14 residues. V lost 0 bases to trimming and J lost 2 bases, with 8 bases between them. Germline-derived CDR1 and CDR2 are SGHTA and FQGNSA. CDR3 residues: CASSLATGAYEQYF. The CDR3 region has the DNA TGTGCCAGCAGCTTAGCGACAGGCGCCTACGAGCAGTACTTC.

This clone was observed a few times. The gene calls are TRBV5-1 and TRBJ1-6; no clear D. This CDR3 spans 14 amino acids. Trimming pared 1 base from V and 10 bases from J, leaving 12 bases between. Germline V CDR1 and CDR2: SGHRS, YFSETQ. The CDR3 DNA reads TGCGCCAGCAGCTTGACGGGGAGCGGGTCACCCCTCCACTTT. This translates into CASSLTGSGSPLHF.

This clone has just a few counts. The chain combines TRBV7-2 with TRBJ2-1; maybe TRBD2 (7 bases). Per the germline V gene, CDR1 is SGHTA and CDR2 is FQGNSA. This CDR3 comprises 15 residues. V was cut by 4 bases and J by 2 bases, with 12 bases left in between. The CDR3 DNA reads TGTGCCAGCAGCTCACAGGGAGGGCCCTACAATGAGCAGTTCTTC. It yields the protein CASSSQGGPYNEQFF. Complete variable domain (other parts from reference TRBV7-2 and TRBJ2-1): GAGVSQSPSNKVTEKGKDVELRCDPISGHTALYWYRQSLGQGLEFLIYFQGNSAPDKSGLPSDRFSAERTGGSVSTLTIQRTQQEDSAVYLCASSSQGGPYNEQFFGPGTRLTVL.

This clone was counted only a few times. The chain employs TRBV7-2 and TRBJ2-1, with D uncertain. This CDR3 contains 12 residues. Germline V CDR1 and CDR2: SGHTA, FQGNSA. V was pared by 4 bases and J by 9 bases, with 10 bases between. The CDR3 sequence is CASSSPWAEQFF. In DNA form, the CDR3 reads TGTGCCAGCAGCTCCCCCTGGGCTGAGCAGTTCTTC.

The chain employs TRBV5-1 and TRBJ2-2; D is unclear. CDR1 is SGHRS, CDR2 YFSETQ, per germline. Trimming pared 8 bases from V and 3 bases from J, leaving 23 bases between. The CDR3 totals 17 residues. The CDR3 region has the DNA TGCGCCAGGAAAATACCCCAGCGTAAGTGGGACACCGGGGAGCTGTTTTTT. Protein sequence: CARKIPQRKWDTGELFF.

The J gene is TRBJ2-1, the V gene TRBV6-1, with D perhaps matching TRBD1 (6 bases). Trimming pared 6 bases from V and 7 bases from J, leaving 19 bases between. The V gene's germline CDR1 is MNHNS and CDR2 SASEGT. There are 15 residues in the CDR3. The CDR3 nucleotides are TGTGCCAGCAGGCCGTGGGGGTCAGGGGCTAATGAGCAGTTCTTC. Amino acids: CASRPWGSGANEQFF.

The sample holds a few counts of this clone. The V call is TRBV14, the J call TRBJ2-7, with D tentatively TRBD1 (5 bases). Germline lookup yields CDR1 SGHDN and CDR2 FVKESK. Trimming took off 1 base at V and 8 bases at J, with 12 bases between the two ends. The CDR3 spans 13 residues. CDR3 sequence (DNA): TGTGCCAGCAGCCAAGGGGCAGGGATCCAGCAGTACTTC. Translating it yields CASSQGAGIQQYF.

With regard to this clone: Within the sample, other DNA sequences also encode this same CDR3. The chain carries TRBV4-3 and TRBJ2-1, with 8 nucleotides matching TRBD2. This CDR3 has 14 residues. From germline, CDR1 is LGHNA and CDR2 YSLEER. The junction had 3 bases not matched to a gene; V was cut back by 1 base and J by 7 bases. CDR3 amino acids: CASSQGTSINEQFF. The DNA of the CDR3 is TGCGCCAGCAGCCAAGGGACTAGCATAAATGAGCAGTTCTTC.

This clone was detected a few times. The chain combines TRBV4-3 with TRBJ1-3; weak D call: TRBD1 (5 bases). Germline V CDR1 and CDR2: LGHNA, YSLEER. V was cut by 4 bases and J by 4 bases, with 14 bases left in between. The CDR3 spans 15 residues. The CDR3 is CASSRGRGNGNTIYF. The DNA of the CDR3 is TGCGCCAGCAGCCGAGGGCGGGGGAACGGAAACACCATATATTTT.

Of note for this clone: One end of the junction varies from germline; a read error may be responsible. The chain carries TRBV11-2 and TRBJ2-1; 8 nucleotides agree with TRBD2. The V gene's germline CDR1 is SGHAT and CDR2 FQNNGV. There are 13 residues in the CDR3. CDR3 DNA: TGTGCCAGCAGCTTAGATCTGGCGGGGGGCCACGTCTTC. Protein: CASSLDLAGGHVF.

This clone was observed a few times. The chain links TRBV19 to TRBJ1-1; D is undetermined. Trimming shortened V by 0 bases and J by 6 bases, and 8 bases separated the two germline ends. Germline CDR1 is LNHDA and CDR2 is SQIVND (reference sequence). The CDR3 consists of 13 residues. In DNA, the CDR3 is TGTGCCAGTAGTATAGAACAGAGTTCTGAAGCTTTCTTT. Translation gives CASSIEQSSEAFF.

The chain uses TRBV28 and TRBJ1-5; 7 bases map to TRBD1. The CDR3 loop spans 15 amino acids. CDR1 is MDHEN and CDR2 is SYDVKM in the germline V gene. Trimming at V came to 6 bases and at J to 3 bases, leaving 8 bases not matched to a gene. The CDR3 loop is CASRSPRGDNQPQHF. CDR3 sequence (DNA): TGTGCCAGCAGATCGCCCAGGGGGGACAATCAGCCCCAGCATTTT.

V usage is TRBV18 and J usage is TRBJ1-5; TRBD1 agrees at 8 bases. The CDR3 contains 15 residues. Germline CDR1 and CDR2: KGHSH and LQKENI. V was clipped by 4 bases and J by 0 bases; unmatched bases: 2. The CDR3 reads CASSRGQASNQPQHF. The CDR3 nucleotides are TGTGCCAGCTCACGGGGACAGGCTAGCAATCAGCCCCAGCATTTT.

Only a few counts were recorded for this clone. This chain joins TRBV7-9 and TRBJ1-4; 11 bases are shared with TRBD1. There are 17 residues in the CDR3. Losses at the gene ends were 7 bases for V and 4 bases for J; bases not matched to a gene: 11. CDR1 SEHNR and CDR2 FQNEAQ come from the germline V gene (reference sequence). Here the CDR3 reads CASTTWTGGIGNEKLFF. In nucleotides, the CDR3 is TGTGCCAGCACCACTTGGACAGGGGGCATCGGTAATGAAAAACTGTTTTTT.

The V call is TRBV28, the J call TRBJ2-1, with 7 bases aligning to TRBD1. The V gene end was trimmed by 5 bases and the J gene end by 7 bases; junction bases not matched to a gene: 8. Germline V gives CDR1 MDHEN, CDR2 SYDVKM. This CDR3 is 14 amino acids long. CDR3 bases: TGTGCCAGCAGTCGCCAAAGGGACAGAAATGAGCAGTTCTTC. Protein product: CASSRQRDRNEQFF.